A selection of T cell receptor beta chains follows, all from one sample in a study of T cell responses to AZD1222 COVID-19 vaccine. Data came from immunoSEQ multiplex PCR; TCRdb stores just in-frame clones and leaves some out. The sample has more than 95,000 clones, roughly 82% seen once; the top ten hold 4.5% to 6%. This material consisted of peripheral blood, taken on day 0 of AZD1222 vaccination. The receptors here all came from an adult in good health. Both conserved end residues are part of each CDR3. The D gene is left open where the match is weak. Size tells how often a clone was seen (once, few, many) or the class of an expanded clone, and some rows leave it out.

CDR3 protein | CDR3 DNA | J gene | D gene | V gene | clone size
CASSQDLQGLPNYGYTF | TGTGCCAGCAGCCAAGATCTACAGGGGCTTCCCAACTATGGCTACACCTTC | TRBJ1-2 | TRBD1 | TRBV4-2 | few
CATSRGLNTGELFF | TGTGCCACCAGCAGAGGACTGAACACCGGGGAGCTGTTTTTT | TRBJ2-2 | . | TRBV15 | .
CASSRGSGGASTDTQYF | TGTGCCAGCAGCCGGGGTAGCGGGGGGGCCAGCACAGATACGCAGTATTTT | TRBJ2-3 | TRBD2 | TRBV4-2 | few
CASSPGGTGELFF | TGTGCCAGCAGCCCCGGGGGTACCGGGGAGCTGTTTTTT | TRBJ2-2 | . | TRBV3-1/TRBV3-2 | .
CASSGQLSYEQYF | TGTGCCAGCAGTGGACAGCTATCCTACGAGCAGTACTTC | TRBJ2-7 | . | TRBV25-1 | .
CSASPGEKLFF | TGCAGTGCCTCACCAGGTGAAAAACTGTTTTTT | TRBJ1-4 | . | TRBV20-1 | once
CASSPGGDYGYTF | TGTGCCAGCAGTCCAGGGGGGGACTATGGCTACACCTTC | TRBJ1-2 | TRBD1 | TRBV27 | .
CASSVTQGDSEAFF | TGTGCCAGCAGCGTAACCCAGGGGGATTCTGAAGCTTTCTTT | TRBJ1-1 | TRBD1 | TRBV9 | .
CASSLAGALFDEQYF | TGTGCCAGCAGCTTAGCGGGGGCCCTATTTGACGAGCAGTACTTC | TRBJ2-7 | TRBD2 | TRBV5-4 | .
CASSHHRGQGAVGYTF | TGTGCCAGCAGCCACCACCGCGGACAGGGGGCCGTTGGCTACACCTTC | TRBJ1-2 | TRBD1 | TRBV4-2 | .
CSVEVWAASNTEAFF | TGCAGCGTTGAGGTCTGGGCAGCCTCGAACACTGAAGCTTTCTTT | TRBJ1-1 | . | TRBV29-1 | few
CASSQGIGKSVYEQYF | TGTGCCAGCAGCCAAGGGATCGGTAAGTCAGTCTACGAGCAGTACTTC | TRBJ2-7 | . | TRBV3-1/TRBV3-2 | .
CSGRQGSDTQYF | TGCAGCGGGCGCCAGGGTTCAGATACGCAGTATTTT | TRBJ2-3 | . | TRBV29-1 | .
CATSDFRTAYGYTF | TGTGCCACCAGTGATTTCCGGACAGCCTATGGCTACACCTTC | TRBJ1-2 | . | TRBV24-1 | few
CASSVESGRSGNTIYF | TGTGCCAGCAGCGTAGAATCAGGGAGGTCTGGAAACACCATATATTTT | TRBJ1-3 | . | TRBV9 | .
CASSQLFYGYTF | TGTGCCAGCAGCCAACTGTTTTATGGCTACACCTTC | TRBJ1-2 | . | TRBV3-1/TRBV3-2 | .
CASSRQGTGEKLFF | TGTGCCAGCAGTAGGCAGGGGACAGGGGAAAAACTGTTTTTT | TRBJ1-4 | TRBD1 | TRBV2 | .
CASSFRTGRPTGELFF | TGTGCCAGTTCCTTTCGGACAGGGCGCCCCACCGGGGAGCTGTTTTTT | TRBJ2-2 | TRBD1 | TRBV19 | once
CASSWDFRHSGNTIYF | TGCGCCAGCAGCTGGGACTTCCGGCACTCTGGAAACACCATATATTTT | TRBJ1-3 | . | TRBV5-1 | few
CSVDSDSYTF | TGCAGCGTTGATTCGGACAGTTACACCTTC | TRBJ1-2 | . | TRBV29-1 | .
CASTPRRGGDTQYF | TGTGCCAGCACCCCCAGGAGGGGCGGGGATACGCAGTATTTT | TRBJ2-3 | . | TRBV6-2/TRBV6-3 | .
CASMLEGATQGEQYF | TGTGCCAGCATGCTCGAAGGGGCGACTCAGGGCGAGCAGTACTTC | TRBJ2-7 | . | TRBV6-5 | .
CASSSGPITDTQYF | TGCGCCAGCAGCTCGGGACCGATCACAGATACGCAGTATTTT | TRBJ2-3 | . | TRBV5-1 | .
CASSQGVIAGELFF | TGTGCCAGCAGCCAAGGGGTGATAGCCGGGGAGCTGTTTTTT | TRBJ2-2 | . | TRBV3-1/TRBV3-2 | .
CASLSPGDNEKLFF | TGTGCCAGCCTAAGTCCTGGGGATAATGAAAAACTGTTTTTT | TRBJ1-4 | . | TRBV21-1 | .